The text below deals with one T cell receptor (beta chain). Trimming pared 5 bases from V and 7 bases from J, leaving 23 bases between. The CDR3 is 16 residues long. Per germline, CDR1 LNHDA and CDR2 SQIVND (reference sequence). The data belong to a study of PD-L1 blockade in urothelial cancer. Produced via immunoSEQ multiplex PCR; TCRdb's table is partial and in-frame only. The sample yields more than 45,000 clones, 70% to 90% seen once. The sample consisted of PBMCs, taken around atezolizumab (anti-PD-L1) treatment. The rearrangement links TRBV19 to TRBJ1-1; TRBD1 is a possible D gene (5 bases). This clonotype was obtained from an elderly man with urothelial cancer. CDR3 region: CASSSPLGQGRNEAFF. DNA for the CDR3: TGTGCCAGTAGTTCCCCTCTCGGCCAGGGTAGGAATGAAGCTTTCTTT.